Listed below are T cell receptor beta chains from one sample, sequenced in a study of blood T cells in healthy people across ages. TCRdb recomputed calls from the 5' RACE reads with MiXCR, one row per CDR3 protein. The sample has around 990,000 distinct CDR3 sequences; under 40% are singletons. Sequencing was done on a sample of blood. The receptors stem from a man aged 18 to 29 in good health. Both conserved end residues are part of each CDR3. Each record gives: J gene, V gene, clone size, D gene, CDR3 protein. D genes are given only for firm matches. Clone sizes are given selectively: once, few, many, or a class where the clone is expanded.

>TRBJ1-1|TRBV12-3/TRBV12-4|few|.
CASSPRVRAEAFF
>TRBJ1-2|TRBV12-3/TRBV12-4|few|.
CASSSGISIRGYTF
>TRBJ1-6|TRBV12-3/TRBV12-4|.|.
CASSLVGDSPLHF
>TRBJ1-6|TRBV14|.|.
CASSQEQGNSPLHF
>TRBJ1-2|TRBV12-3/TRBV12-4|.|TRBD1
CASSPGTGGFSGYTF
>TRBJ2-2|TRBV12-3/TRBV12-4|.|TRBD1
CASSFGTGRSGGELFF
>TRBJ2-1|TRBV6-1|.|.
CASINPRGFRNEQFF
>TRBJ2-5|TRBV6-2/TRBV6-3|.|.
CASSLDTASQETQYF
>TRBJ1-4|TRBV6-6|.|TRBD1
CASSWIRDRDEKLFF
>TRBJ2-1|TRBV6-2/TRBV6-3|.|TRBD1
CASSWGQGVYNEQFF
>TRBJ1-2|TRBV5-6|.|.
CATNKKATGYTF
>.|TRBV20-1|.|TRBD1
CSALGQGASEQYF
>TRBJ1-2|TRBV6-2/TRBV6-3|once|.
CASSRRQKVNYGYTF
>TRBJ1-4|TRBV11-2|.|TRBD1
CASSPGTGTNEKLFF
>TRBJ2-2|TRBV6-2/TRBV6-3|.|.
CASSYSVTDNTGELFF
>TRBJ2-1|TRBV27|few|.
CASSLRGRPEQFF
>TRBJ2-7|TRBV6-6|many|.
CASSFQGNYEQYF
>TRBJ1-2|TRBV6-5|.|.
CASSYSEALLDGYTF
>TRBJ2-3|TRBV3-1|.|TRBD2
CASSQGTSGGLTDTQYF
>TRBJ2-1|TRBV28|.|.
CASSLPLGGRYNEQFF
>TRBJ1-1|TRBV6-6|.|.
CASSFDLGPSTEAFF
>TRBJ1-2|TRBV7-9|.|.
CASSSEGVMGYGYTF
>TRBJ2-3|TRBV9|.|.
CASSVEGTPSTDTQYF
>TRBJ2-7|TRBV28|.|.
CASAFTDLSYEQYF
>.|TRBV7-2|.|.
CASSLEWGVKNIQYF
>TRBJ1-6|TRBV5-1|few|.
CASSSGDEGGDNSPLHF
>TRBJ2-2|TRBV12-3/TRBV12-4|.|.
CASSFRVGEGRGHSNTGELFF
>TRBJ2-5|TRBV20-1|.|TRBD2
CSANRGLAGGHRQETQYF
>TRBJ2-1|TRBV20-1|.|TRBD2
CSAYVTSGYYNEQFF
>TRBJ2-3|TRBV6-5|.|TRBD1
CASRYEGDRGTDTQYF
>TRBJ2-2|TRBV9|.|.
CASSVGAALNTGELFF
>TRBJ1-2|TRBV20-1|.|.
CSAPAPAEMGYGYTF
>TRBJ2-1|TRBV10-3|.|.
CAISDEQKSSYNEQFF
>TRBJ2-2|TRBV5-1|once|.
CASSSRRGNTGELFF
>TRBJ2-3|TRBV9|.|TRBD1
CASGGTGLTDTQYF
>TRBJ2-3|TRBV7-8|few|.
CASSLASPGGTQYF
>.|TRBV11-2|.|.
CASSFRGASSGAQHF
>TRBJ2-1|TRBV12-3/TRBV12-4|few|.
CASSVSWVDEQFF
>TRBJ1-4|TRBV15|.|.
CATSKEVTATNEKLFF
>TRBJ1-4|TRBV7-6|.|.
CASSPNQHHKNLNEKLFF
>TRBJ1-2|TRBV5-1|few|.
CASTETPGEDYGYTF
>TRBJ2-1|TRBV24-1|few|TRBD2
CATSDPSGGSYNEQFF
>TRBJ1-4|TRBV7-2|.|TRBD1
CASSLGTEEKLFF
>TRBJ2-3|TRBV5-1|few|.
CASSLEGYSTDTQYF
>TRBJ2-1|TRBV24-1|few|TRBD1
CATSDSINRGDYNEQFF
>TRBJ2-1|TRBV20-1|.|.
CSARLGVSYNEQFF
>TRBJ2-7|TRBV12-3/TRBV12-4|.|.
CAIDRDGSDEQYF
>TRBJ1-1|TRBV10-3|.|.
CAISEDTEAFF
>TRBJ1-5|TRBV10-3|.|.
CAISESAVQPQHF
>.|TRBV4-2|.|TRBD2
CASSQDGAGGEQYF
>TRBJ1-2|TRBV20-1|.|.
CSAQPGPNYGYTF
>TRBJ2-5|TRBV19|.|.
CASSIMGETQYF
>TRBJ1-1|TRBV12-3/TRBV12-4|.|TRBD1
CASSVTGVGDTEAFF
>TRBJ2-6|TRBV27|few|TRBD1
CASSFWTGDVLTF
>TRBJ1-2|TRBV7-2|few|TRBD1
CASSLVTGQGNYGYTF
>TRBJ1-2|TRBV20-1|many|.
CSARRSGYTF
>TRBJ2-2|TRBV20-1|.|TRBD2
CSASTSGSRMDTGELFF
>TRBJ2-1|TRBV12-3/TRBV12-4|.|TRBD1
CASSSGGSLDEQFF